The T cell receptor (beta chain) described here comes from a study of blood T cell repertoires in COVID-19. Study details: The analysed material was cDNA or gDNA that came from T cells, B-cell-depleted T cells, or PBMCs.

V lost 6 bases and J lost 5; bases outside the gene matches: 5. The CDR3 contains 14 residues. Germline V gives CDR1 MNHEY, CDR2 SVGAGI. Generated by immunoSEQ multiplex PCR, the TCRdb table keeps only in-frame clones and is missing some. This table has 20,000 to 25,000 clones, roughly 89% appearing once. The specimen was peripheral blood. This chain links TRBV6-5 with TRBJ1-5; 9 nucleotides agree with TRBD1. This sequence was found in a woman aged 70-85 years with active COVID-19. The CDR3 is CASRPTGGDQPQHF. The DNA for the CDR3 is TGTGCCAGCAGGCCGACAGGGGGGGATCAGCCCCAGCATTTT.